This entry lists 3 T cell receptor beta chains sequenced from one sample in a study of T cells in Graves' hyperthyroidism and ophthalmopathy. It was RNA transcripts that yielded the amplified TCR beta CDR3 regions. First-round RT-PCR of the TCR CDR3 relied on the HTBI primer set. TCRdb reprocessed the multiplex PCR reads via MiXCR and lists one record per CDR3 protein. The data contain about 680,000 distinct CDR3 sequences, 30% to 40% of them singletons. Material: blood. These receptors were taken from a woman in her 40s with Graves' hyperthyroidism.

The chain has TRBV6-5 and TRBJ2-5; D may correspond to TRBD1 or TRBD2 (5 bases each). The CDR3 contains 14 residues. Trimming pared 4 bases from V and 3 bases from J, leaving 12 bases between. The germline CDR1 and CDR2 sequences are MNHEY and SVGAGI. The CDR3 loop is CASSSSGTKETQYF. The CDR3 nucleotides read TGTGCCAGCAGTTCTTCCGGGACCAAAGAGACCCAGTACTTC.

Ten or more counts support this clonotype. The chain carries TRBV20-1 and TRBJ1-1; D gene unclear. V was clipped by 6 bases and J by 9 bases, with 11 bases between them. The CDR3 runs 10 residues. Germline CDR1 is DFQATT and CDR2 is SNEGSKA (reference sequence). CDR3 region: CSAAQEKAFF. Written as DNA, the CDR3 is TGCAGTGCAGCCCAGGAAAAAGCTTTCTTT.

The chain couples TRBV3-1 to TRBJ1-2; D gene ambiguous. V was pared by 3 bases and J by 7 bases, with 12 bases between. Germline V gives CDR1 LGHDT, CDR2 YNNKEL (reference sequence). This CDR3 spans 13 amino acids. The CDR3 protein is CASSHGPSAGYTF. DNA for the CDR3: TGTGCCAGCAGCCACGGGCCCAGCGCTGGCTACACCTTC.